This T cell receptor beta chain was recorded in a study of blood T cells in healthy people across ages. This clonotype was detected ten times or more. The use of a sample-barcoded 5' primer and a J-beta primer mix characterized a second PCR of 7 to 11 cycles. TCRdb fed the 5' RACE reads into MiXCR, producing one record per CDR3 protein. Of roughly 790,000 distinct CDR3 sequences listed, about 42% are singletons. The source of this sequence is a woman aged 55-69 years in good health. The specimen sequenced was blood.

In nucleotides, the CDR3 is TGCAGTGCTAGATCTACTAGCGGGAGGCGCAATGAGCAGTTCTTC. Translation gives CSARSTSGRRNEQFF. The rearrangement links TRBV20-1 to TRBJ2-1, with 12 bases identical to TRBD2. Germline CDR1 DFQATT, CDR2 SNEGSKA (reference sequence). The CDR3 has 15 amino acids. Trimming removed 2 bases from V and 6 bases from J; junction bases left unmatched: 5.